A selection of T cell receptor beta chains follows, all from one sample in a study of T cell responses to AZD1222 COVID-19 vaccine. Only in-frame clones appear in the TCRdb table, and some are missing; sequencing was by immunoSEQ multiplex PCR. The sample lists about 130,000 clones, 88% seen once, with under 6% in the top ten. The sample in question was peripheral blood, obtained 28 days after the second AZD1222 dose. Receptors originate from an adult who received the AZD1222 COVID-19 vaccine. The CDR3 runs from the conserved cysteine through the conserved F or W. The D gene is left open where the match is weak. A clone size is listed for some rows: how often the clone was seen (once, few, many), or a class if it is expanded.

>TRBD1|once|TRBJ1-2|TRBV5-1
CASSLGTGDGYTF
TGCGCCAGCAGCTTGGGGACAGGGGATGGCTACACCTTC
>.|.|TRBJ2-2|TRBV5-1
CASSLGLASTGELFF
TGCGCCAGCAGCTTGGGGCTAGCGTCCACCGGGGAGCTGTTTTTT
>.|.|TRBJ2-5|TRBV4-3
CASSQDWTPETQYF
TGCGCCAGCAGCCAAGATTGGACTCCAGAGACCCAGTACTTC
>TRBD2|.|TRBJ2-7|TRBV6-5
CASSLAPGTSGNEQYF
TGTGCCAGCAGTTTGGCTCCCGGGACTAGCGGAAACGAGCAGTACTTC
>.|.|TRBJ1-5|TRBV6-2/TRBV6-3
CASSYSYRPQHF
TGTGCCAGCAGTTACTCTTATCGGCCCCAGCATTTT
>TRBD1|.|TRBJ2-2|TRBV5-1
CASSVTGPNTGELFF
TGCGCCAGCAGCGTGACAGGGCCGAACACCGGGGAGCTGTTTTTT
>.|.|TRBJ1-4|TRBV5-1
CASSDYREANEKLFF
TGCGCCAGCAGCGATTACAGGGAAGCTAATGAAAAACTGTTTTTT
>TRBD1|.|TRBJ2-7|TRBV28
CASSPYRDRGSYEQYF
TGTGCCAGCAGTCCTTACCGGGACAGAGGCTCCTACGAGCAGTACTTC
>.|.|TRBJ2-1|TRBV7-2
CASSLAVLRSSYNEQFF
TGTGCCAGCAGCTTAGCGGTACTAAGGAGCTCCTACAATGAGCAGTTCTTC
>TRBD1|.|TRBJ2-3|TRBV7-9
CASSWDRGRQDTQYF
TGTGCCAGCAGCTGGGACAGGGGGCGCCAAGATACGCAGTATTTT
>.|.|TRBJ2-1|TRBV7-9
CASSTPPPQTTYNEQFF
TGTGCCAGCAGCACACCCCCGCCACAGACTACCTACAATGAGCAGTTCTTC
>.|.|TRBJ2-2|TRBV11-3
CASSLLGSNTGELFF
TGTGCCAGCAGCTTACTAGGATCGAACACCGGGGAGCTGTTTTTT
>TRBD1|.|TRBJ1-6|TRBV11-3
CASSETGSSYNSPLHF
TGTGCCAGCAGCGAGACAGGGTCGTCCTATAATTCACCCCTCCACTTT
>.|.|TRBJ1-5|TRBV6-2/TRBV6-3
CASSYSNGDQPQHF
TGTGCCAGCAGTTATTCTAACGGGGATCAGCCCCAGCATTTT
>TRBD1|.|TRBJ1-4|TRBV3-1/TRBV3-2
CASSLLGATGEKLFF
TGTGCCAGCAGCCTGTTGGGGGCGACAGGGGAAAAACTGTTTTTT
>.|.|TRBJ2-1|TRBV12-3/TRBV12-4
CASSRLHTNEQFF
TGTGCCAGCAGCCGGTTACATACTAATGAGCAGTTCTTC
>.|.|TRBJ1-1|TRBV10-3
CAIRRGGDTEAFF
TGTGCCATCCGGCGTGGTGGGGACACTGAAGCTTTCTTT
>.|.|TRBJ2-2|TRBV5-8
CASLDGTPGGELFF
TGTGCCAGCCTCGACGGCACCCCTGGGGGGGAGCTGTTTTTT
>TRBD1|.|TRBJ2-2|TRBV13
CASSTRGLDTGELFF
TGTGCCAGCAGCACCAGGGGGCTGGACACCGGGGAGCTGTTTTTT
>.|.|TRBJ2-7|TRBV28
CASVTTGRYEQYF
TGTGCCAGCGTCACTACAGGGAGGTACGAGCAGTACTTC